This T cell receptor (beta chain) comes out of a study of human T cells and chemical hapten exposure. The sample's time point: patch test 1, 2 weeks after DPC sensitization. Treatment denoted: therapeutic diphenylcyclopropenone sensitization with weekly scalp DPC. TCRdb re-called the RACE reads through MiXCR, storing one row per CDR3 protein. Of fewer than 500,000 distinct CDR3 sequences listed, roughly 5% were seen once; the top ten hold under 3%. Trimming cost V 5 bases and J 3 bases, with 10 bases left between them. The CDR3 consists of 13 residues. From germline, CDR1 is MNHNY and CDR2 SVGAGI (reference sequence). This clonotype was seen many times.

The TCR was taken from a woman aged 50 to 65 with alopecia areata. Some clones in this sample may be carry-over from other donors' samples. The J gene is TRBJ1-1, the V gene TRBV6-6, with a possible D match to TRBD1 (5 bases). Sequences were derived from whole blood, sampled in connection with sensitization to the hapten diphenylcyclopropenone (DPC). CDR3 protein: CASSPGVDTEAFF. CDR3 nucleotide sequence: TGTGCCAGCAGTCCGGGGGTAGACACTGAAGCTTTCTTT.